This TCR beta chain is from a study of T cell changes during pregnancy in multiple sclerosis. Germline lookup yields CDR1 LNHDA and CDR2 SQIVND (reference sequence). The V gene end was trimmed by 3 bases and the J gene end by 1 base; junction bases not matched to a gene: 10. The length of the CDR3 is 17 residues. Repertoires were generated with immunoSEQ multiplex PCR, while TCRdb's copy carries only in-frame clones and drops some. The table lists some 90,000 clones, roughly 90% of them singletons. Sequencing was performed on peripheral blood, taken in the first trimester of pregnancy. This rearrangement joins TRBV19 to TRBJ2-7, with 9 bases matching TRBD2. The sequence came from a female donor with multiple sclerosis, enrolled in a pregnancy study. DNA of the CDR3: TGTGCCAGTAGTATCATCGGTAGCGGGAGCCGATCCTACGAGCAGTACTTC. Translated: CASSIIGSGSRSYEQYF.